This entry lists 9 T cell receptor beta chains sequenced from one sample in a study of PD-L1 blockade in urothelial cancer. Sequencing used immunoSEQ multiplex PCR; TCRdb keeps in-frame clones, though not all of them. Of about 49,000 clones listed, roughly 87% are singletons. The starting material was PBMCs, obtained around atezolizumab (anti-PD-L1) treatment. These TCRs come from a man in his 60s with urothelial cancer.

This clone was seen a few times. The CDR3 spells CASSDGRDSLWNEQFF. CDR3 nucleotides: TGTGCCAGCAGCGACGGCCGGGACAGCTTATGGAATGAGCAGTTCTTC. The gene calls are TRBV7-2 and TRBJ2-1; 7 bases align to TRBD1. V shed 5 bases and J 7 bases; nucleotides not matched to a gene: 14. The length of the CDR3 is 16 residues. Germline values: CDR1 SGHTA, CDR2 FQGNSA.

This CDR3 is CASSTQGAGANVLTF. In DNA, the CDR3 is TGTGCCAGCAGTACCCAGGGGGCTGGGGCCAACGTCCTGACTTTC. The chain is built from TRBV2 and TRBJ2-6; 7 nucleotides line up with TRBD1. The CDR3 runs to 15 residues. Germline V gene data show CDR1 as SNHLY and CDR2 as FYNNEI. V was clipped by 5 bases and J by 2 bases; unmatched bases: 3.

There are a few counts of this clone. The chain recombines TRBV19 with TRBJ1-3; TRBD1 matches 8 bases. The length of the CDR3 is 14 residues. The germline gives CDR1 LNHDA, CDR2 SQIVND (reference sequence). Trimming took 6 bases from V and 2 from J; bases not matched to a gene: 3. In DNA form, the CDR3 reads TGTGCCAGTAGGCAGACAGGGGCTGGAAACACCATATATTTT. Encoded protein: CASRQTGAGNTIYF.

There are a few counts of this clone. V is TRBV27 and J is TRBJ2-2; D is uncertain. Germline lookup yields CDR1 MNHEY and CDR2 SMNVEV (reference sequence). The V end was cut by 3 bases, the J end by 0 bases, with 5 bases between. The CDR3 loop spans 14 amino acids. Written as DNA, the CDR3 is TGTGCCAGCAGTTTCTTTCCGAACACCGGGGAGCTGTTTTTT. Translated: CASSFFPNTGELFF.

The DNA of the CDR3 is TGCGCCAGCAGCCAAAACCCGGGACAGACCTCACCCCTCCACTTT. This encodes CASSQNPGQTSPLHF. This sequence joins TRBV5-1 and TRBJ1-6; 7 bases are a match to TRBD1. Trimming took 4 bases from V and 10 from J; bases not matched to a gene: 11. This CDR3 comprises 15 residues. Germline CDR1 SGHRS, CDR2 YFSETQ.

The rearrangement uses TRBV11-2 and TRBJ2-2; TRBD2 agrees at 8 bases. The J segment lost 3 bases and the V segment lost 5 bases, leaving 5 bases of the junction unmatched. This CDR3 is 15 amino acids long. Per germline, CDR1 SGHAT and CDR2 FQNNGV. The CDR3 DNA reads TGTGCCAGCAGCCCACGGGGGGGGGACACCGGGGAGCTGTTTTTT. Its protein product is CASSPRGGDTGELFF.

The rearrangement uses TRBV9 and TRBJ2-5; TRBD2 matches 7 bases. In germline, CDR1 is SGDLS, CDR2 YYNGEE. CDR3 size: 15 residues. Trimming took 2 bases from V and 4 from J; bases not matched to a gene: 8. The CDR3 is CASSVGWGGGETQYF. CDR3 nucleotides: TGTGCCAGCAGCGTTGGTTGGGGCGGGGGAGAGACCCAGTACTTC.

The chain uses TRBV18 and TRBJ2-5; 10 bases are shared with TRBD2. Germline-derived CDR1 and CDR2 are KGHSH and LQKENI. V was pared by 6 bases and J by 3 bases, with 4 bases of the junction left unmatched. This CDR3 is 14 amino acids long. CDR3 amino acids: CASSPGLAEETQYF. The CDR3, as DNA: TGTGCCAGCTCCCCCGGACTAGCGGAAGAGACCCAGTACTTC.

The chain couples TRBV10-3 to TRBJ2-1; 7 bases fit TRBD2. Trimming at V came to 2 bases and at J to 0 bases, leaving 7 bases not matched to a gene. The CDR3 extends over 17 amino acids. Per germline, CDR1 ENHRY and CDR2 SYGVKD. The CDR3 is CAISENSGIHSYNEQFF. The CDR3 DNA sequence: TGTGCCATCAGTGAGAACAGCGGGATCCACTCCTACAATGAGCAGTTCTTC.